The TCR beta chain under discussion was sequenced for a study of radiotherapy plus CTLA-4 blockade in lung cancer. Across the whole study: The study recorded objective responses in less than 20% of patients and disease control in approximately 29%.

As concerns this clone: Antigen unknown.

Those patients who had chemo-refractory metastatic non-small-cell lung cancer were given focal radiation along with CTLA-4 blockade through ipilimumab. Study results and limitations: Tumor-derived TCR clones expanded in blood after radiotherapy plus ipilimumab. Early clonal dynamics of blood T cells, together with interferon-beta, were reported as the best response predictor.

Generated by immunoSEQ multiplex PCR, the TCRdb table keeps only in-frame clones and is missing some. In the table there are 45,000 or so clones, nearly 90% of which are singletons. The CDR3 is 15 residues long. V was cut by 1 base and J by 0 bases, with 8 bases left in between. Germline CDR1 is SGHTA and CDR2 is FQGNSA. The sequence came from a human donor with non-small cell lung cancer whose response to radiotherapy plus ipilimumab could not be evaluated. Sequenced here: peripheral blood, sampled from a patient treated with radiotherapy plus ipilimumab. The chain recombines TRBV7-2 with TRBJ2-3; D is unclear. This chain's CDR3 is CASSLGGFSTDTQYF. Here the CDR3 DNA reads TGTGCCAGCAGCTTAGGCGGCTTCAGCACAGATACGCAGTATTTT. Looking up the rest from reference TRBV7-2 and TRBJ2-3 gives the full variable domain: GAGVSQSPSNKVTEKGKDVELRCDPISGHTALYWYRQSLGQGLEFLIYFQGNSAPDKSGLPSDRFSAERTGGSVSTLTIQRTQQEDSAVYLCASSLGGFSTDTQYFGPGTRLTVL.